Each of the 10 T cell receptor beta chains below was sequenced from the same sample in a study of shared clonotypes between healthy human individuals. Clones were read by immunoSEQ multiplex PCR, and TCRdb kept only the in-frame ones, dropping some. Among approximately 87,000 clones listed, under 65% were seen once. The sequenced material came from memory CD8+ T cells sorted from blood. Subset noted: CD45RO+ cells pooled with CCR7-negative TemRA cells. Every receptor here comes from a man aged 25 to 45 in good health.

This chain uses TRBV28 with TRBJ2-1, with 8 bases that match TRBD1. Per germline, CDR1 MDHEN and CDR2 SYDVKM. The CDR3 totals 16 residues. V lost 5 bases and J lost 3; bases outside the gene matches: 9. CDR3 amino acids: CASSTLDRGVYNEQFF. CDR3 DNA: TGTGCCAGCAGTACCCTAGACAGGGGAGTCTACAATGAGCAGTTCTTC.

Regarding this clone: An end of the junction differs from the germline gene, which may be a read error. The chain employs TRBV7-7 and TRBJ2-6; D is possibly TRBD1 (5 bases). CDR1 and CDR2 from the germline V gene are SSHAT and FNYEAQ (reference sequence). CDR3 length equals 16 residues. The CDR3 sequence: CASSPWQGSGANVLTF. CDR3 sequence (DNA): TGTGCTAGCAGCCCTTGGCAGGGCTCTGGGGCCAACGTCCTGACTTTC.

This clone was detected ten times or more. This sequence joins TRBV2 and TRBJ1-2; 10 bases line up with TRBD1. Per the germline V gene, CDR1 is SNHLY and CDR2 is FYNNEI. The J segment lost 1 base and the V segment lost 8 bases, leaving 16 bases of the junction unmatched. The CDR3 totals 18 residues. CDR3 protein: CASPQTGGQGFLNYGYTF. CDR3 DNA: TGTGCCAGCCCCCAAACTGGGGGACAGGGGTTCCTTAACTATGGCTACACCTTC.

The V call is TRBV28, the J call TRBJ1-4; D perhaps matches TRBD1 (5 bases). The CDR3 covers 13 residues. Deletions cut 10 bases from V and 3 bases from J, with 12 bases between. Germline values: CDR1 MDHEN, CDR2 SYDVKM. In DNA form, the CDR3 reads TGTGCCACCAGGGTTTTAGCTAATGAAAAACTGTTTTTT. Its translation is CATRVLANEKLFF.

The chain is built from TRBV5-4 and TRBJ2-5, with unresolved D. The V and J ends lost 6 bases and 5 bases respectively, with 17 bases between them. The length of the CDR3 is 14 residues. Per germline, CDR1 SGHNT and CDR2 YYREEE (reference sequence). CDR3 sequence: CASTRATNMETQYF. Here the CDR3 DNA reads TGTGCCAGCACGCGAGCAACGAACATGGAGACCCAGTACTTC. Full variable domain (remainder filled in from reference TRBV5-4 and TRBJ2-5): ETGVTQSPTHLIKTRGQQVTLRCSSQSGHNTVSWYQQALGQGPQFIFQYYREEENGRGNFPPRFSGLQFPNYSSELNVNALELDDSALYLCASTRATNMETQYFGPGTRLLVL.

The CDR3 DNA sequence: TGTGCCAGCAGTTTTCCTCCAGATACGCAGTATTTT. Translating it yields CASSFPPDTQYF. The rearrangement uses TRBV28 and TRBJ2-3; D ambiguous. Trimming left V 3 bases short and J 4 bases short, with 5 bases between. The CDR3 spans 12 residues. Per germline, CDR1 MDHEN and CDR2 SYDVKM.

V is TRBV11-1 and J is TRBJ1-1; D is unresolved. V lost 5 bases and J lost 6, with 10 bases in between. This CDR3 region has 12 residues. CDR1 is SGHAT, CDR2 FQDESV, per germline (reference sequence). The CDR3 nucleotides read TGTGCCAGCAGCATATGGCCCTCTGAAGCTTTCTTT. It encodes CASSIWPSEAFF.

The chain couples TRBV5-6 to TRBJ1-2; no definite D call. Germline assignment: CDR1 SGHDT and CDR2 YYEEEE. V lost 3 bases and J 6 bases, leaving 12 bases between the germline ends. The CDR3 loop spans 13 amino acids. The CDR3 reads CASSSPAAHGYTF. CDR3 DNA sequence: TGTGCCAGCAGCTCCCCGGCGGCCCATGGCTACACCTTC.

The rearrangement links TRBV11-2 to TRBJ2-1; 7 bases fit TRBD2. Germline V CDR1 and CDR2: SGHAT, FQNNGV. J was trimmed by 7 bases and V by 0 bases; bases with no gene match: 12. The CDR3 runs 17 residues. CDR3 in DNA: TGTGCCAGCAGCTTAGATACCGATAGGGCTAGCGGAAATGAGCAGTTCTTC. It encodes CASSLDTDRASGNEQFF.

The sample holds one count of this clone. J is TRBJ2-6 and V is TRBV2, with D tentatively TRBD2 (5 bases). Trimming stripped 8 bases from V and 1 base from J, with 9 bases between. The germline gives CDR1 SNHLY, CDR2 FYNNEI. CDR3 length equals 14 residues. CDR3 sequence (DNA): TGTGCCAGCGGTCGGGGTTCTGGGGCCAACGTCCTGACTTTC. The encoded protein is CASGRGSGANVLTF.